There are a few counts of the clone carrying this T cell receptor beta chain. TCRdb processed the 5' RACE reads anew with MiXCR; each CDR3 protein has one entry. The sample holds some 320,000 distinct CDR3 sequences, 8.5% to 9% seen once. The V and J ends lost 5 bases and 2 bases respectively, with 20 bases between them. Germline V gene sequence: CDR1 SNHLY, CDR2 FYNNEI. The CDR3 covers 17 residues. This entry is derived from a study of T cells after yellow fever vaccination. The chain joins TRBV2 to TRBJ2-3; TRBD2 might be the D (6 bases). The TCR was taken from a man between 18 and 29 years old who received the YFV17D yellow fever vaccine. The specimen was PBMCs, collected on the day of the first yellow fever vaccination. The CDR3 DNA sequence: TGTGCCAGCAGTCCTCTCCCCGGGACTGTGGTCACAGATACGCAGTATTTT. This gives the protein CASSPLPGTVVTDTQYF.